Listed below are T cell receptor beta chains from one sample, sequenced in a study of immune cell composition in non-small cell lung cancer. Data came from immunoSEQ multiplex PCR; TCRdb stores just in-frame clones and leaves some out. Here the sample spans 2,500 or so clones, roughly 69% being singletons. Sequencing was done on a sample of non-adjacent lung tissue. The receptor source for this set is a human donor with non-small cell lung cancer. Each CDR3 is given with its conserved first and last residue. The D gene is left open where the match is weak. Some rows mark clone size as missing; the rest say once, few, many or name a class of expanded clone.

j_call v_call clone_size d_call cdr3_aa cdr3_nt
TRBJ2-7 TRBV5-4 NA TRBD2 CASSLWGEGYRSYEQYF TGTGCCAGCAGCTTGTGGGGGGAGGGATATAGAAGCTACGAGCAGTACTTC
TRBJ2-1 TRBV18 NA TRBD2 CASSPQAGGNEQFF TGTGCCAGCTCACCGCAGGCCGGGGGGAATGAGCAGTTCTTC
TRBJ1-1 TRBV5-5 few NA CASSLEHPNTEAFF TGTGCCAGCAGCTTGGAACATCCGAACACTGAAGCTTTCTTT
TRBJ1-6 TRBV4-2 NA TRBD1 CASSQAGRGPDSPLHF TGTGCCAGCAGCCAAGCTGGCAGGGGGCCGGATTCACCCCTCCACTTT
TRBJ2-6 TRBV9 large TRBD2 CASSAPGRGRGGSSGANVLTF TGTGCCAGCAGCGCACCAGGCAGGGGTCGGGGGGGGAGCTCTGGGGCCAACGTCCTGACTTTC
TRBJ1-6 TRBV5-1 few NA CASSIQGPGFVNSPLHF TGCGCCAGCAGTATCCAGGGTCCTGGTTTTGTGAATTCACCCCTCCACTTT
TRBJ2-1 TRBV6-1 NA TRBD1 CASSPLPGQGNEQFF TGTGCCAGCAGCCCCCTTCCGGGACAGGGCAATGAGCAGTTCTTC
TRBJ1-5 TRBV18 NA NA CASSRTGDSNQPQHF TGTGCCAGCTCACGTACAGGCGATAGCAATCAGCCCCAGCATTTT
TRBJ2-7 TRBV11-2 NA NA CASSDLWQGSVYEQYF TGTGCCAGCAGCGACCTGTGGCAGGGTTCCGTCTACGAGCAGTACTTC
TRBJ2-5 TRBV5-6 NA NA CASSLSAGKKTQYF TGTGCCAGCAGCTTATCGGCAGGGAAAAAGACCCAGTACTTC
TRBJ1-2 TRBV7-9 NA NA CATNTANYGYTF TGTGCCACCAATACGGCTAACTATGGCTACACCTTC
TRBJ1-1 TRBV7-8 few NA CASARGNTEAFF TGTGCCAGCGCGCGCGGGAACACTGAAGCTTTCTTT
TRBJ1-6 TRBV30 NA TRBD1 CAWRGQGDSPLHF TGTGCCTGGAGGGGACAGGGGGATTCACCCCTCCACTTT